A single sample is the source of the 30 T cell receptor beta chains below, sequenced in a study of shared clonotypes between healthy human individuals. Sequenced by immunoSEQ multiplex PCR; TCRdb stores in-frame clones only, minus some. The table shows about 360,000 clones, with around 67% occurring only once. Sequencing was performed on memory CD4+ T cells sorted from blood. Subset: CD45RA-negative fraction. The receptors derive from a man under 40 in good health.

This chain connects TRBV2 to TRBJ2-7; D is ambiguous. Germline V CDR1 and CDR2: SNHLY, FYNNEI. Trimming removed 6 bases from V and 1 base from J, with 10 bases in between. CDR3 length: 13 amino acids. CDR3 in DNA: TGTGCCAGCAGGCCCACGTTTTCCTACGAGCAGTACTTC. Its protein product is CASRPTFSYEQYF.

This clone was counted only a few times. Here the CDR3 reads CAWSVGRGEQFF. The CDR3 DNA sequence: TGTGCCTGGTCTGTCGGGCGAGGCGAGCAGTTCTTC. V is TRBV30 and J is TRBJ2-1; no definite D call. Per germline, CDR1 GTSNPN and CDR2 SVGIG (reference sequence). The CDR3 is 12 residues long. Between the trimmed V and J ends, which lost 5 bases and 10 bases, there was a span of 15 bases.

CDR3 coding DNA: TGCGCCAGCAGCCTTGATTATACCGGGGAGCTGTTTTTT. It codes for CASSLDYTGELFF. This sequence joins TRBV5-1 and TRBJ2-2; D remains unclear. There are 13 residues in the CDR3. The V gene lost 4 bases and the J gene lost 5 bases, with 9 bases spanning the gap. Germline V lookup: CDR1 SGHRS, CDR2 YFSETQ.

The V call is TRBV5-4, the J call TRBJ2-2, with TRBD2 matching 7 bases. V lost 3 bases, J lost 3 bases, and 8 bases stayed unmatched. Germline V CDR1 and CDR2: SGHNT, YYREEE (reference sequence). This CDR3 contains 16 residues. The chain's CDR3 is CASSSSLAAYTGELFF. CDR3 nucleotides: TGTGCCAGCAGCTCCTCCCTAGCGGCATACACCGGGGAGCTGTTTTTT.

The V and J genes are TRBV19 and TRBJ2-7, with 9 bases matching TRBD1. Germline lookup yields CDR1 LNHDA and CDR2 SQIVND (reference sequence). The V and J ends lost 4 bases and 4 bases, in that order; junction bases with no gene match: 5. The CDR3 is 14 residues long. The CDR3 DNA reads TGTGCCAGTAGTAGGCGGACAGGGGAATACGAGCAGTACTTC. Translated: CASSRRTGEYEQYF.

The gene calls are TRBV14 and TRBJ2-3, with D uncertain. Germline CDR1 SGHDN, CDR2 FVKESK. CDR3 length: 12 residues. Trimming pared 4 bases from V and 4 bases from J, leaving 6 bases between. The CDR3 region is CASSPYPDTQYF. CDR3 DNA: TGTGCCAGCAGCCCCTATCCAGATACGCAGTATTTT. Variable domain in full (rest from reference TRBV14 and TRBJ2-3): EAGVTQFPSHSVIEKGQTVTLRCDPISGHDNLYWYRRVMGKEIKFLLHFVKESKQDESGMPNNRFLAERTGGTYSTLKVQPAELEDSGVYFCASSPYPDTQYFGPGTRLTVL.

The chain employs TRBV6-1 and TRBJ2-3, with D unclear. The CDR3 is made up of 11 amino acids. V lost 9 bases and J lost 2, with 6 bases in between. Per the germline V gene, CDR1 is MNHNS and CDR2 is SASEGT. The CDR3 DNA sequence: TGTGCCAGTACCCACACAGATACGCAGTATTTT. Translating it yields CASTHTDTQYF.

The rearrangement uses TRBV19 and TRBJ1-2; D call uncertain. The CDR3 runs to 13 residues. CDR1 is LNHDA and CDR2 is SQIVND in the germline V gene (reference sequence). Between the trimmed V and J ends, which lost 5 bases and 10 bases, there was a span of 17 bases. DNA of the CDR3: TGTGCCAGTAGTTCCAGCCGCACACTAGACTACACCTTC. Amino acid sequence: CASSSSRTLDYTF.

The chain combines TRBV11-3 with TRBJ2-1; D not resolved. The germline V and J ends were trimmed by 4 bases and 7 bases, with 11 bases remaining between them. Per the germline V gene, CDR1 is SGHNT and CDR2 is YENEEA. The CDR3 has 13 residues. CDR3 sequence (DNA): TGTGCCAGCAGCTCAGAGTACTTGAATGAGCAGTTCTTC. This codes for CASSSEYLNEQFF.

The chain uses TRBV6-5 and TRBJ1-1; D is unclear. Trimming stripped 8 bases from V and 3 bases from J, with 13 bases between. The germline V gene encodes CDR1 MNHEY and CDR2 SVGAGI. This CDR3 region has 13 residues. This chain's CDR3 is CASRSRPDTEAFF. The CDR3 DNA is TGTGCCAGCCGCAGCCGGCCCGACACTGAAGCTTTCTTT.

The chain links TRBV11-2 to TRBJ2-3; 7 bases line up with TRBD1. The CDR3 extends over 16 amino acids. Losses at the gene ends were 6 bases for V and 1 base for J; bases not matched to a gene: 10. Looked up from germline, CDR1 is SGHAT and CDR2 is FQNNGV. CDR3 bases: TGTGCCAGCAGTCTCAGGGGGTGGTTCGGCACAGATACGCAGTATTTT. Translation: CASSLRGWFGTDTQYF. Variable domain in full (rest from reference TRBV11-2 and TRBJ2-3): EAGVAQSPRYKIIEKRQSVAFWCNPISGHATLYWYQQILGQGPKLLIQFQNNGVVDDSQLPKDRFSAERLKGVDSTLKIQPAKLEDSAVYLCASSLRGWFGTDTQYFGPGTRLTVL.

The chain recombines TRBV7-9 with TRBJ2-3; TRBD2 is a possible D gene (6 bases). The V and J ends lost 5 bases and 4 bases respectively, with 19 bases between them. This CDR3 region has 16 residues. Per the germline V gene, CDR1 is SEHNR and CDR2 is FQNEAQ (reference sequence). In DNA form, the CDR3 reads TGTGCCAGCAGCCGCCCCGGGGCAGGCGGGGCAGATACGCAGTATTTT. It codes for CASSRPGAGGADTQYF.

This clone came up once. The chain combines TRBV7-9 with TRBJ2-7, with TRBD1 matching 9 bases. Germline-derived CDR1 and CDR2 are SEHNR and FQNEAQ (reference sequence). There are 14 residues in the CDR3. Trimming took 5 bases from V and 4 from J; bases not matched to a gene: 6. CDR3: CASSAGQGLYEQYF. CDR3 sequence (DNA): TGTGCCAGCAGCGCGGGACAGGGTCTATACGAGCAGTACTTC.

Here the CDR3 reads CASSLRDYGSEKLFF. DNA for the CDR3: TGTGCCAGCAGCTTAAGGGACTACGGGAGTGAAAAACTGTTTTTT. The chain couples TRBV5-6 to TRBJ1-4; the D gene is possibly TRBD1 (5 bases). The V gene lost 2 bases and the J gene lost 7 bases, with 15 bases spanning the gap. The CDR3 spans 15 residues. The germline gives CDR1 SGHDT, CDR2 YYEEEE.

V and J are TRBV6-4 and TRBJ2-2; D remains ambiguous. CDR1 and CDR2 from the germline V gene are MRHNA and SNTAGT. V dropped 8 bases and J dropped 0 bases, with 10 bases sitting between them. The CDR3 extends over 14 amino acids. CDR3 amino acids: CASRSLTNTGELFF. In DNA form, the CDR3 reads TGTGCCAGCCGTAGCCTAACGAACACCGGGGAGCTGTTTTTT.

The chain couples TRBV5-1 to TRBJ2-3; a possible D gene is TRBD2 (5 bases). Germline lookup yields CDR1 SGHRS and CDR2 YFSETQ. V was shortened by 5 bases and J by 0 bases, with 13 bases between the two germline ends. This CDR3 spans 15 amino acids. CDR3 residues: CASRQTTSSTDTQYF. The CDR3 nucleotides read TGCGCCAGCAGACAGACTACGTCTAGCACAGATACGCAGTATTTT.

The sample holds many counts of this clone. The rearrangement links TRBV14 to TRBJ2-5; D perhaps matches TRBD2 (6 bases). Germline lookup yields CDR1 SGHDN and CDR2 FVKESK. The V end lost 6 bases, the J end lost 5 bases, and 10 bases lay between the germline ends. The CDR3 extends over 12 amino acids. Here the CDR3 DNA reads TGTGCCAGCAGGCACGCGGGGGAGACCCAGTACTTC. Translating gives CASRHAGETQYF.

The chain joins TRBV2 to TRBJ2-2; possibly TRBD1 for D (5 bases). V was trimmed by 10 bases and J by 3 bases, leaving 9 bases between them. The CDR3 extends over 12 amino acids. The V gene's germline CDR1 is SNHLY and CDR2 FYNNEI. The CDR3 DNA follows: TGTGCCACGGCGACAGACACCGGGGAGCTGTTTTTT. This encodes CATATDTGELFF.

Only a few counts were recorded for this clone. The V and J genes are TRBV9 and TRBJ2-7; D uncertain. The germline V gene encodes CDR1 SGDLS and CDR2 YYNGEE. The V and J ends lost 0 bases and 0 bases respectively, with 10 bases between them. The CDR3 has 15 residues. The CDR3 DNA reads TGTGCCAGCAGCGTAGTCCCGGGCCCCTCCTACGAGCAGTACTTC. This encodes CASSVVPGPSYEQYF.

The chain has TRBV7-9 and TRBJ2-7; weak D call: TRBD1 (6 bases). Trimming removed 6 bases from V and 5 bases from J, with 20 bases in between. CDR1 and CDR2 from the germline V gene are SEHNR and FQNEAQ (reference sequence). This CDR3 region has 15 residues. CDR3 sequence (DNA): TGTGCCAGCAGGCCAAGGACAGCGCCTCTCCACGAGCAGTACTTC. Its protein product is CASRPRTAPLHEQYF.

About this clone itself: A read error likely explains this, since a far larger clone differs by one base. The rearrangement joins TRBV28 to TRBJ1-2; maybe TRBD1 (6 bases). There are 15 residues in the CDR3. In germline, CDR1 is MDHEN, CDR2 SYDVKM. Trimming took off 5 bases at V and 2 bases at J, with 15 bases between the two ends. CDR3 in amino acids: CASSRTRTANYGYTF. CDR3 sequence (DNA): TGTGCCAGCAGTCGTACTAGGACAGCGAACTATGGCTACACCTTC.

On this clone itself: One junction end disagrees with the germline gene, perhaps due to a read error. The V call is TRBV7-2, the J call TRBJ1-5, with unresolved D. Looked up from germline, CDR1 is SGHTA and CDR2 is FQGNSA. The CDR3 runs to 15 residues. CDR3 in DNA: TGTGCCAGCAGCCTAGCGGCGGGTGAAAATCAGCCCCAGCATTTT. Its protein is CASSLAAGENQPQHF.

This sequence joins TRBV2 and TRBJ2-3; TRBD1 aligns across 10 bases. The germline V gene has CDR1 SNHLY and CDR2 FYNNEI. The CDR3 consists of 17 residues. The V gene end was trimmed by 0 bases and the J gene end by 4 bases; junction bases not matched to a gene: 7. The CDR3 spells CASSEAPGQGGADTQYF. In DNA form, the CDR3 reads TGTGCCAGCAGTGAAGCGCCCGGACAGGGGGGGGCAGATACGCAGTATTTT.

J is TRBJ2-3 and V is TRBV28; D perhaps matches TRBD2 (5 bases). The CDR3 has 12 residues. Trimming stripped 5 bases from V and 9 bases from J, with 12 bases between. The germline V gene encodes CDR1 MDHEN and CDR2 SYDVKM. The CDR3 here is CASSTRTVTQYF. Here the CDR3 DNA reads TGTGCCAGCAGTACAAGGACTGTCACGCAGTATTTT.

The V call is TRBV15, the J call TRBJ2-5; D might be TRBD2 (6 bases). V lost 3 bases to trimming and J lost 5 bases, with 7 bases between them. The CDR3 has 12 amino acids. CDR1 and CDR2 from the germline V gene are LNHNV and YYDKDF (reference sequence). Here the CDR3 DNA reads TGTGCCACCAGCAGTGGAGGGGAGACCCAGTACTTC. This encodes CATSSGGETQYF.

The chain joins TRBV7-2 to TRBJ2-7, with D hard to call. Germline CDR1 is SGHTA and CDR2 is FQGNSA. This CDR3 has 13 amino acids. Trimming stripped 5 bases from V and 6 bases from J, with 14 bases between. The CDR3 DNA is TGTGCCAGCAGCCCCGGCCGGAGAAGCGAGCAGTACTTC. Its translation is CASSPGRRSEQYF. The variable domain in full, completed from reference TRBV7-2 and TRBJ2-7, reads GAGVSQSPSNKVTEKGKDVELRCDPISGHTALYWYRQSLGQGLEFLIYFQGNSAPDKSGLPSDRFSAERTGGSVSTLTIQRTQQEDSAVYLCASSPGRRSEQYFGPGTRLTVT.

V gene TRBV2 combines with J gene TRBJ1-1; D is possibly TRBD1 (6 bases). Trimming took off 5 bases at V and 4 bases at J, with 14 bases between the two ends. Germline V CDR1 and CDR2: SNHLY, FYNNEI. CDR3 length equals 14 residues. The CDR3 DNA reads as TGTGCCAGCAGTATAACAGGGTCTACCACTGAAGCTTTCTTT. It is translated as CASSITGSTTEAFF.

V is TRBV5-5 and J is TRBJ2-1; D gene ambiguous. This CDR3 has 12 amino acids. The germline gives CDR1 SGHKS, CDR2 YYEKEE (reference sequence). The V end lost 4 bases, the J end lost 9 bases, and 11 bases lay between the germline ends. Here the CDR3 reads CASSRASGEQFF. The CDR3 bases are TGTGCCAGCAGCAGAGCGTCAGGTGAGCAGTTCTTC.

The chain links TRBV7-2 to TRBJ2-5; 11 bases are a match to TRBD2. Looked up from germline, CDR1 is SGHTA and CDR2 is FQGNSA. The CDR3 is 15 amino acids. The J segment lost 4 bases and the V segment lost 2 bases, leaving 3 bases of the junction unmatched. CDR3 bases: TGTGCCAGCAGCTTATTTCTAGCGGGAGGAGAGACCCAGTACTTC. Its protein product is CASSLFLAGGETQYF.

This chain connects TRBV19 to TRBJ2-7; 8 bases map to TRBD2. This CDR3 has 20 amino acids. Germline lookup yields CDR1 LNHDA and CDR2 SQIVND (reference sequence). The J segment lost 0 bases and the V segment lost 6 bases, leaving 22 bases of the junction unmatched. The CDR3 DNA sequence: TGTGCCAGTAGCCTAAAACAACCTAAAGAGGGACTAGAAACCTCCTACGAGCAGTACTTC. This sequence encodes CASSLKQPKEGLETSYEQYF.